The present entry profiles one TCR beta chain with its context. Its antigen is undetermined. Germline CDR1 is MNHNS and CDR2 is SASEGT. V dropped 7 bases and J dropped 6; count of bases not matched to a gene: 9. CDR3 length: 14 residues. These data originate in a study of identical twins. Study-wide findings and caveats: Models underpredicted monozygotic twin sharing of out-of-frame TCR alpha.

Using its own MiXCR run on the 5' RACE reads, TCRdb lists one record per CDR3 protein. The sample has some 500,000 distinct CDR3 sequences; less than 25% are singletons. Separately, the same data were catalogued under a study of T cells expressing NK-cell markers. That study adds: The leading position in the CD3+CD56-NKG2C+ fraction of a handful of donors also went to these clonotypes.

The chain has TRBV6-1 and TRBJ1-1, with 9 bases identical to TRBD1. Specimen: CD4+ T cells sorted from blood. The clonotype comes from a woman in her late teens or twenties in good health. In DNA form, the CDR3 reads TGTGCCAGCATCCTGGGGGACAGGGTGGCTGAAGCTTTCTTT. It encodes CASILGDRVAEAFF.